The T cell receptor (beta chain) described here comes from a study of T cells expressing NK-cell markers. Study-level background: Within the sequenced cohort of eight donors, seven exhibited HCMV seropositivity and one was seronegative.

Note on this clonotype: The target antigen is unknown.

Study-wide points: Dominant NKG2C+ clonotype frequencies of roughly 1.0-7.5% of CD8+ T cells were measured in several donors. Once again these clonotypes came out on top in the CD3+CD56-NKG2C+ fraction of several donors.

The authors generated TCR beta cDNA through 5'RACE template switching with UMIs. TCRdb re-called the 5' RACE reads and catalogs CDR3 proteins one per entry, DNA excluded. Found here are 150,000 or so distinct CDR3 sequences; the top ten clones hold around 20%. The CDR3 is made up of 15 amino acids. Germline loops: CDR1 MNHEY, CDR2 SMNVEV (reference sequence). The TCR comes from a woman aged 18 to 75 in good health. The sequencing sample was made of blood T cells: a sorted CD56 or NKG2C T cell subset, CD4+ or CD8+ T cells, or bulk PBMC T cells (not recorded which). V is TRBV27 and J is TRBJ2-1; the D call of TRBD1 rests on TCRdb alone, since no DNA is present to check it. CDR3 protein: CASRWGGGNYNEQFF.